This T cell receptor (beta chain) was retrieved from a study of blood T cell repertoires in COVID-19. The overall study: Material from acute and convalescent COVID-19 was sourced from the United States, Italy and Spain. Sample material is recorded as cDNA or gDNA derived from T cells, B-cell-depleted T cells, or PBMCs.

Method: immunoSEQ multiplex PCR; TCRdb's copy keeps in-frame clones and lacks some. Altogether tens of thousands of clones are present, about 82% being singletons, with the ten largest covering approximately 4.4%. In its sample, this clone was seen a few times. The sequence was obtained from a woman older than 75 with active or convalescent COVID-19. Source material: peripheral blood.

CDR3: CASSDRTPPTDTQYF. DNA of the CDR3: TGTGCCAGCAGTGACAGGACACCACCCACAGATACGCAGTATTTT. The genes are TRBV6-2 or TRBV6-3 and TRBJ2-3; tentative D call: TRBD1 (6 bases). This CDR3 has 15 amino acids. The V end was cut by 5 bases, the J end by 2 bases, with 14 bases between. CDR1 and CDR2 from the germline V gene are MNHEY and SVGEGT.